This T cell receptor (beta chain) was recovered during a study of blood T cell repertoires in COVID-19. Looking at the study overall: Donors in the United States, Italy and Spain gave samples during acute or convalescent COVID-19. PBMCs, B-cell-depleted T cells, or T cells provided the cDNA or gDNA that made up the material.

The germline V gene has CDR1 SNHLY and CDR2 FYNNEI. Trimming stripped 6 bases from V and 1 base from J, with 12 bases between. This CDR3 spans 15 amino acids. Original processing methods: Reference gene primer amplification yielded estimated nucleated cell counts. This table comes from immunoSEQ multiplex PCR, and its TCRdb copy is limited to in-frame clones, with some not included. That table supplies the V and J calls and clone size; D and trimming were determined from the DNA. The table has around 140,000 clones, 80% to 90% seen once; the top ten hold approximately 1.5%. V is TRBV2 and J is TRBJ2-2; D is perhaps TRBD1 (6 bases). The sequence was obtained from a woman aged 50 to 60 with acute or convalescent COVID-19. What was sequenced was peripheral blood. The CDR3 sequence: CASRADSRNTGELFF. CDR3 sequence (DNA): TGTGCCAGCAGGGCGGACAGTAGGAACACCGGGGAGCTGTTTTTT. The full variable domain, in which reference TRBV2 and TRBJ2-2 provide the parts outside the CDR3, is EPEVTQTPSHQVTQMGQEVILRCVPISNHLYFYWYRQILGQKVEFLVSFYNNEISEKSEIFDDQFSVERPDGSNFTLKIRSTKLEDSAMYFCASRADSRNTGELFFGEGSRLTVL.